The T cell receptor beta chain described here comes from a study of blood T cell repertoires in COVID-19 (dated by TCRdb to about 2020). Looking at the study overall: Samples from collaborators originated in the United States, Italy and Spain and spanned both the acute and convalescent phases of COVID-19. The prospective study material was composed of cDNA or gDNA derived from T cells, B-cell-depleted T cells, or PBMCs. Subjects who had been exposed to COVID-19, were actively infected with it, or had recovered from it provided the deeply sampled blood TCRbeta repertoires that made up the dataset. The repertoires were released in a freely available public database intended as a resource for research on the immune response to SARS-CoV-2. The samples were drawn from two sources: the first 160 participants of the ongoing ImmuneRACE study, and fewer than 1,500 subjects contributed by 6 global collaborators. Sample metadata almost always included a de-identified subject ID, COVID-19 status, age in years and sex. Where available, HLA class I and class II types were obtained from metadata supplied by the sample provider rather than from assay-based typing.

General conclusions and limits of the study: The quantity of clinical and demographic metadata differed by source and by participant and was supplied without curation.

Whole blood was collected in K2EDTA tubes by collaborating institutions according to the institutions' own protocols. For TCRbeta analysis, collaborators shipped samples as frozen whole blood, isolated PBMCs, or DNA extracted from either of those sample types. TCRbeta CDR3 regions were amplified from genomic DNA using the immunoSEQ Assay, a bias-controlled multiplex PCR. The paper's processing steps were these. Nucleated cell counts per sample were estimated from amplification of reference gene primers within the assay. To quantify the absolute abundance of each unique TCRbeta CDR3 rearrangement, sequence reads were collapsed and filtered. Productive Simpson clonality was computed per sample as the square root of Simpson's diversity index over productive rearrangements. TCRdb limited this immuneACCESS table to in-frame rearrangements with V and J called. A share of clones is missing; checked studies link under half to unresolved V genes, and the rest is unexplained. That table is the source of V, J and clone size, and D and trimming were worked out from the DNA. The sample contains some 120,000 clones, 82% of them found a single time. 7.9% of the sample rests with the top ten.

On this clone itself: Its cognate antigen has yet to be identified. Base quality data are lacking; no much larger clone is found one base away.

V loses 0 bases, J loses 1 base, and the germline ends lie 9 bases apart. Taken from cysteine to phenylalanine, the CDR3 has 15 residues. The only DNA kept is the CDR3, 45 bases in frame from the first base. For CDR1 and CDR2, the germline V gene lists SGHTA and FQGTGA. The sequence was collected from a man between 65 and 85 years old with acute or convalescent COVID-19. Input material: peripheral blood. Recombination joined TRBV7-3 with TRBJ1-1; the D segment could be TRBD1, given 6 matching bases. CDR3 loop: CASSLTGTKNTEAFF. The DNA sequence follows: TGTGCCAGCAGCTTAACCGGGACAAAGAACACTGAAGCTTTCTTT.